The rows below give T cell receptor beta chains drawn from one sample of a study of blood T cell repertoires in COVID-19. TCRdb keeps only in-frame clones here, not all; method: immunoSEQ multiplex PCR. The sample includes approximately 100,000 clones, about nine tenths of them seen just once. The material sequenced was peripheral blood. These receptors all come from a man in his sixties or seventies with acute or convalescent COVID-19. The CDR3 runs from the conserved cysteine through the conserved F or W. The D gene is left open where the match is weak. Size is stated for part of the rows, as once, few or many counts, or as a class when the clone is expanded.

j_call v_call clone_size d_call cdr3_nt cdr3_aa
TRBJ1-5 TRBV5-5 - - TGTGCCAGCAGCTTAGCCCCCAATCAGCCCCAGCATTTT CASSLAPNQPQHF
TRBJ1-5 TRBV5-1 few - TGCGCCAGCAGCTTAGCAGGGATCAATAGCAATCAGCCCCAGCATTTT CASSLAGINSNQPQHF
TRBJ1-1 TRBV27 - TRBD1 TGTGCCAGCAGAACAGGGGTCACTGAAGCTTTCTTT CASRTGVTEAFF
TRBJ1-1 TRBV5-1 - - TGCGCCAGCCGGTTAACAGGGAACACTGAAGCTTTCTTT CASRLTGNTEAFF
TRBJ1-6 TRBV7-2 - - TGTGCCAGCAGCCCCGGCTGGGCCCTCTATAATTCACCCCTCCACTTT CASSPGWALYNSPLHF
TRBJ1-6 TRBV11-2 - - TGTGCCAGCAGCTTAGCAGCGGGCCGGAATTCACCCCTCCACTTT CASSLAAGRNSPLHF
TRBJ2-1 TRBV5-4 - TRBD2 TGTGCCAGCAGCTTATGGACTAGCCCCTACAATGAGCAGTTCTTC CASSLWTSPYNEQFF
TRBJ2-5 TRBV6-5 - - TGTGCCAGCGAAGTGGGGGGTACCCAAGAGACCCAGTACTTC CASEVGGTQETQYF
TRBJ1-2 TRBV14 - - TGTGCCAGCAGTCCGGGGGGCTCCGGGGGCTACACCTTC CASSPGGSGGYTF
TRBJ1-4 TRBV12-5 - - TGTGCTAGTGGTCCCGTCTCGGGAGGCGCAAATGAAAAACTGTTTTTT CASGPVSGGANEKLFF
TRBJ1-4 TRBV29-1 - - TGCAGCGTTGAAGGTTCAGGAACTAATGAAAAACTGTTTTTT CSVEGSGTNEKLFF
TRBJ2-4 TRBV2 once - TGTGCCAGCAGCCTAAACCGGGACATGGAGTACTTC CASSLNRDMEYF
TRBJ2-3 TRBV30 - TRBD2 TGTGCCTGGAGTTGGGGTAGCGGGGGGGCCTTAGATACGCAGTATTTT CAWSWGSGGALDTQYF
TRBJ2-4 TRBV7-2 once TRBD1 TGTGCCAGCAGCGCATCGGACAGGGTCGGAAACATTCAGTACTTC CASSASDRVGNIQYF
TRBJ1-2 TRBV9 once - TGTGCCAGCAGCGTTATCAGGGATGGCTACACCTTC CASSVIRDGYTF
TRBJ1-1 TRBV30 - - TGTGCCTGGAGTGGGGGCAGGGGTAGCACTGAAGCTTTCTTT CAWSGGRGSTEAFF
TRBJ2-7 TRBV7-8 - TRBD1 TGTGCCAGCAGCTTTGGGGCCAGGGGGACGAACTTC CASSFGARGTNF
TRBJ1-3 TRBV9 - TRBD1 TGTGCCAGCAGCGCCGGACAGGGCTCTGGAAACACCATATATTTT CASSAGQGSGNTIYF
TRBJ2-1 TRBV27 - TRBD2 TGTGCCAGCAGTTCGAGAGCGGGGGGAGCCTACAATGAGCAGTTCTTC CASSSRAGGAYNEQFF
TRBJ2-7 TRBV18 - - TGTGCCAGCTCACCAGGGGACTCGACGTACGAGCAGTACTTC CASSPGDSTYEQYF
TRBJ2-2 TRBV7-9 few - TGTGCCAGCAGCTCTGGCTCAGATGGCTTCTCCGGGGAGCTGTTTTTT CASSSGSDGFSGELFF
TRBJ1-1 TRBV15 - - TGTGCCACCAGCAGAGAATCAGGGTACAGCACTGAAGCTTTCTTT CATSRESGYSTEAFF
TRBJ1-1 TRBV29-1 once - TGCAGCGTTGTATACACTGAAGCTTTCTTT CSVVYTEAFF
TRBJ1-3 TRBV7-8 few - TGTGCCAGCAGCCCCCGTGGGAGGGGTGGAAACACCATATATTTT CASSPRGRGGNTIYF
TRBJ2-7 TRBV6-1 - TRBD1 TGTGCCAGCAGTGAATACGGGACAGGGTCCTACGAGCAGTACTTC CASSEYGTGSYEQYF
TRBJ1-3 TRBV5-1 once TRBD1 TGCGCCAGCAGCTTGTCAGGGGGCTATTCTAACACCATATATTTT CASSLSGGYSNTIYF
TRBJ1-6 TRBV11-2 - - TGTGCCAGCAGCTCTGGCCACAGGCTGTCCTATAATTCACCCCTCCACTTT CASSSGHRLSYNSPLHF
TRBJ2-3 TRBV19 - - TGTGCCAGTAGTATCTCCTCATCCGGGACACTCACAGATACGCAGTATTTT CASSISSSGTLTDTQYF
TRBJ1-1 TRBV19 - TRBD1 TGTGCCACCTGGGACAGCTTGAACACTGAAGCTTTCTTT CATWDSLNTEAFF
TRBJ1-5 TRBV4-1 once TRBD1 TGCGCCAGCAGCCAGCGGACCGGGACAGGGCATCAGCCCCAGCATTTT CASSQRTGTGHQPQHF
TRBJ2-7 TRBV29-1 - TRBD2 TGCAGCGTTGGCGGGACTAGCGGTCCCTACGAGCAGTACTTC CSVGGTSGPYEQYF
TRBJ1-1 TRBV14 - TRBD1 TGTGCCAGCAGCCCGGGACAGGGGAACAGGAACACTGAAGCTTTCTTT CASSPGQGNRNTEAFF
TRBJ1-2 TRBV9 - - TGTGCCAGCAGCCTCCGCGGTAGCCGCTATGGCTACACCTTC CASSLRGSRYGYTF
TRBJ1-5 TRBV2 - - TGTGCCAGCAGTCCAGGGCCCAATCAGCCCCAGCATTTT CASSPGPNQPQHF
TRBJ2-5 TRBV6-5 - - TGTGCCAGCAGCCCACCGGGAGTAGAGACCCAGTACTTC CASSPPGVETQYF
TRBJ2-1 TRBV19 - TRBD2 TGTGCCAGTAGGACTAGCGGGGGGCCCCGTGAGCAGTTCTTC CASRTSGGPREQFF
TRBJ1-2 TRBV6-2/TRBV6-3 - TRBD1 TGTGCCAGCAGTTACCGGGACAGTGGCTATGGCTACACCTTC CASSYRDSGYGYTF
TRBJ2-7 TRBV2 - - TGTGCCAGCAGTGAAGGTGGAGGTGGGTACGAGCAGTACTTC CASSEGGGGYEQYF
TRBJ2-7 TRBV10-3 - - TGTGCCATAACCCCCCAGGGTAACCACGAGCAGTACTTC CAITPQGNHEQYF
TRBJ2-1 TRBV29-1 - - TGCAGCGTTCCAGGGACTTTTCCCTCCTACAATGAGCAGTTCTTC CSVPGTFPSYNEQFF
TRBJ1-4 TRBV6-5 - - TGTGCCAGCAGTTACTCTCAGGGTGAAAAACTGTTTTTT CASSYSQGEKLFF